This record covers a single T cell receptor (beta chain). Antigen unknown. This CDR3 region has 17 residues. Germline-derived CDR1 and CDR2 are SGHAT and FQNNGV. V was shortened by 2 bases and J by 4 bases, with 17 bases between the two germline ends. The assay was immunoSEQ multiplex PCR, and TCRdb's table has in-frame clones only and misses some. Among about 140,000 clones listed, over 85% were seen once. These data come from a study of T cell responses to AZD1222 COVID-19 vaccine. Study results and limitations: Unmutated variant regions reportedly attract nearly half of all spike-specific TCRs.

The chain combines TRBV11-2 with TRBJ2-2, with unresolved D. The source is an adult in good health. The sample was peripheral blood, taken on day 0 of MenACWY control vaccination. The CDR3 nucleotides are TGTGCCAGCAGCTTATGGTGGGGAACCGCCGGCACCGGGGAGCTGTTTTTT. Its protein product is CASSLWWGTAGTGELFF.